This T cell receptor beta chain appears in the sequencing data of a study of early T cells in non-severe SARS-CoV-2 infection. At the level of the study: Bulk RNA isolated from unsorted whole blood underwent sequencing; chains were not paired.

Ten or more counts support this clonotype. Attached unique molecular identifiers marked individual cDNA molecules. TCRdb redid the calling of the 5' RACE reads with MiXCR, one entry per CDR3 protein. The table has about 60,000 distinct CDR3 sequences, roughly 13% seen once. From germline, CDR1 is KGHSH and CDR2 LQKENI. The V segment lost 5 bases and the J segment 1 base; nucleotides outside the gene matches: 12. CDR3 length: 17 residues. This chain uses TRBV18 with TRBJ2-5, with 8 bases lining up with TRBD1. This TCR was sampled from an adult who was a healthcare worker with PCR-confirmed SARS-CoV-2 infection or an uninfected control (not recorded which). Sequencing was carried out using whole blood. CDR3 DNA: TGTGCCAGCTCATTTTCGGGGGTCCAGGGGGCCCAAGAGACCCAGTACTTC. Protein sequence: CASSFSGVQGAQETQYF.